This is a list of T cell receptor beta chains from one sample in a study of CD8+ T cells in alopecia areata. The protocol was immunoSEQ multiplex PCR, while the TCRdb copy is restricted to in-frame clones and leaves out a portion. The sample contains some 80,000 clones, around 67% of which appear only once. The starting material was CD8+ T cells sorted from blood, obtained at week 24, from a patient treated with tofacitinib. The receptors were sampled from a human donor with alopecia areata. The CDR3 runs from the conserved cysteine through the conserved F or W. D genes are given only for firm matches. The listing skips clone size in some rows; elsewhere it reads once, few, many or a size class.

V gene	clone size	J gene	D gene	CDR3 DNA	CDR3 protein
TRBV28	-	TRBJ2-6	-	TGTGCCAGCAGTTTGTCCCTGATCTCTGGGGCCAACGTCCTGACTTTC	CASSLSLISGANVLTF
TRBV7-9	-	TRBJ1-2	-	TGTGCCAGCAGCTTAGGGGGAAGTTCTGATGGCTACACCTTC	CASSLGGSSDGYTF
TRBV27	-	TRBJ1-1	-	TGTGCCAGCAGTCCTGGACCCGCACCTGAAGCTTTCTTT	CASSPGPAPEAFF
TRBV29-1	-	TRBJ2-1	-	TGCAGCGGGCAAGCTTTCTACAATGAGCAGTTCTTC	CSGQAFYNEQFF
TRBV6-6	few	TRBJ2-3	-	TGTGCCAGCAGGAAACGGGACTTTAGCACAGATACGCAGTATTTT	CASRKRDFSTDTQYF
TRBV29-1	-	TRBJ2-5	TRBD2	TGCAGCGTTGAAGCGGGCGGGGGGCCGATAGAGACCCAGTACTTC	CSVEAGGGPIETQYF
TRBV30	-	TRBJ2-1	-	TGTGCCTGGAGTGTATCACGGTACAATGAGCAGTTCTTC	CAWSVSRYNEQFF
TRBV29-1	-	TRBJ1-1	-	TGCAGCGTTGAAGTGAACACTGAAGCTTTCTTT	CSVEVNTEAFF
TRBV4-1	once	TRBJ2-1	TRBD2	TGCGCCAGCAGCCAAACCGGGACTAGCATCTTCTTC	CASSQTGTSIFF
TRBV27	once	TRBJ1-2	-	TGTGCCAGCAGTTTCATTAAGAAGGGAACAGGAAGCTATGGCTACACCTTC	CASSFIKKGTGSYGYTF
TRBV21-1	few	TRBJ2-6	-	TGTGCCAGCAGCAAAGCTGGGGGACCTGGGGCCAACGTCCTGACTTTC	CASSKAGGPGANVLTF
TRBV7-9	once	TRBJ2-5	TRBD2	TGTGCCAGCAGCATGGGACTACAAGAGACCCAGTACTTC	CASSMGLQETQYF
TRBV7-9	-	TRBJ1-2	-	TGTGCCAGCAGCCTCGGTTTGGGCTACACCTTC	CASSLGLGYTF
TRBV27	-	TRBJ2-2	-	TGTGCCAGCAGTGGAGGGGACACCGGGGAGCTGTTTTTT	CASSGGDTGELFF
TRBV5-6	-	TRBJ1-1	-	TGTGCCAGCAGCTTGGCAACGGGACGGATGAACACTGAAGCTTTCTTT	CASSLATGRMNTEAFF
TRBV5-1	-	TRBJ2-7	TRBD2	TGCGCCAGCGAGCGGACTAGCGGGAGTGGAGAGCAGTACTTC	CASERTSGSGEQYF
TRBV5-8	-	TRBJ2-1	-	TGTGCCAGCAGCTTGACTGTAAATGAGCAGTTCTTC	CASSLTVNEQFF
TRBV13	few	TRBJ2-1	TRBD2	TGTGCCAGCAGCTTAGAGGGACTAGCGGGAGGCGAGCAGTTCTTC	CASSLEGLAGGEQFF
TRBV29-1	-	TRBJ2-7	TRBD2	TGCAGCGTTGAAGGTACTAGCGGGGGTTCCGAGCAGTACTTC	CSVEGTSGGSEQYF
TRBV7-9	-	TRBJ1-1	-	TGTGCCAGCAGCTTAGCGCTCAAAAGCACTGAAGCTTTCTTT	CASSLALKSTEAFF
TRBV27	-	TRBJ2-7	TRBD1	TGTGCCAGCAGTGTTCGGGACAGGCCCTACGAGCAGTACTTC	CASSVRDRPYEQYF
TRBV7-2	-	TRBJ1-4	-	TGTGCCAGCAGCCCAAATTGGGCTCTCTTGGGTGAAAAACTGTTTTTT	CASSPNWALLGEKLFF
TRBV28	-	TRBJ2-7	-	TGTGCCAGCAGTACGGGTGTTACCTACGAGCAGTACTTC	CASSTGVTYEQYF
TRBV7-2	-	TRBJ2-7	-	TGTGCCAGCAGCTCCCTCTACGAGCAGTACTTC	CASSSLYEQYF
TRBV7-3	-	TRBJ1-1	-	TGTGCCAGCAGCTGGGGGCTGAACACTGAAGCTTTCTTT	CASSWGLNTEAFF
TRBV7-6	-	TRBJ2-7	TRBD1	TGTGCCAGCGCCGAGGGGACAGGGCGCGACGAGCAGTACTTC	CASAEGTGRDEQYF
TRBV2	few	TRBJ1-2	-	TGTGCCAGCGGTGCTGGCTACACCTTC	CASGAGYTF
TRBV7-9	-	TRBJ2-7	-	TGTGCCAGCAGCTTAGCGTTCGGTCAGGGCGGCTCCTACGAGCAGTACTTC	CASSLAFGQGGSYEQYF
TRBV27	-	TRBJ2-7	-	TGTGCCAGCAGTTTTGCGGGATCCTACGAGCAGTACTTC	CASSFAGSYEQYF
TRBV27	-	TRBJ2-5	TRBD2	TGTGCCAGCACTATGACTAGCGGGGACCAAGAGACCCAGTACTTC	CASTMTSGDQETQYF
TRBV4-1	-	TRBJ1-1	-	TGCGCCAGCAGCCACCCGCCGCCGGGGCTTGGTGAAGCTTTCTTT	CASSHPPPGLGEAFF
TRBV4-1	few	TRBJ1-2	-	TGCGCCAGCAGCCAAGAGCGACAGGCGGCCTATGGCTACACCTTC	CASSQERQAAYGYTF
TRBV2	-	TRBJ2-1	TRBD2	TGTGCCAGCAGTGGACTAGCGGGGGACAATGAGCAGTTCTTC	CASSGLAGDNEQFF
TRBV7-2	-	TRBJ1-6	-	TGTGCCAGCAGGCGGGGGAGTTCACCCCTCCACTTT	CASRRGSSPLHF
TRBV27	-	TRBJ1-1	-	TGTGCCAGCAGAACCATGAACACTGAAGCTTTCTTT	CASRTMNTEAFF
TRBV19	many	TRBJ2-1	-	TGTGCCAGCAATAGCGTGGGCTCCTACAATGAGCAGTTCTTC	CASNSVGSYNEQFF
TRBV19	few	TRBJ2-6	-	TGTGCCAGCCCTTTATACCGGACAGCCGCTTGGGGGGCCAACGTCCTGACTTTC	CASPLYRTAAWGANVLTF
TRBV28	-	TRBJ2-1	-	TGTGCCAGCAGTTTCGGGGGAGAGCAGTTCTTC	CASSFGGEQFF
TRBV29-1	few	TRBJ2-2	TRBD2	TGCAGCGTTGCGAGGACTAGCGGGGGGGCCGGGGAGCTGTTTTTT	CSVARTSGGAGELFF
TRBV7-2	-	TRBJ2-3	-	TGTGCCAGCAGCTTAGCGGGGATTCGGTGGAGGAGTGCAGATACGCAGTATTTT	CASSLAGIRWRSADTQYF
TRBV7-3	-	TRBJ2-1	TRBD2	TGTGCCAGCAGCTTCGGCGGGAGTAGTGGCGATGAGCAGTTCTTC	CASSFGGSSGDEQFF
TRBV28	-	TRBJ1-5	-	TGTGCCAGCAGGATTTTGGGGGGGAATCAGCCCCAGCATTTT	CASRILGGNQPQHF